This entry lists 13 T cell receptor beta chains sequenced from one sample in a study of T cell responses to AZD1222 COVID-19 vaccine. Some clones are missing from TCRdb's copy, which holds only in-frame ones; the method was immunoSEQ multiplex PCR. The table has some 140,000 clones, 90% seen once. The specimen was peripheral blood, collected on day 0 of AZD1222 vaccination. The receptors stem from an adult in good health.

The chain carries TRBV4-3 and TRBJ1-4; 11 bases are shared with TRBD1. The CDR3 is 16 residues long. The trim removed 2 bases at V and 7 bases at J, leaving 6 bases unmatched. Germline values: CDR1 LGHNA, CDR2 YSLEER. The CDR3 loop reads CASSQTPGTGGEKLFF. The CDR3 DNA reads as TGCGCCAGCAGCCAAACCCCCGGGACAGGGGGTGAAAAACTGTTTTTT.

CDR3 in DNA: TGTGCCTGGAGGACAACAGGGACTAATTCACCCCTCCACTTT. Residues: CAWRTTGTNSPLHF. V and J are TRBV30 and TRBJ1-6, with D possibly matching TRBD1 (6 bases). Deletions cut 3 bases from V and 6 bases from J, with 12 bases between. The CDR3 runs to 14 residues. Per the germline V gene, CDR1 is GTSNPN and CDR2 is SVGIG (reference sequence). The full variable domain, its missing parts supplied by reference TRBV30 and TRBJ1-6, is SQTIHQWPATLVQPVGSPLSLECTVEGTSNPNLYWYRQAAGRGLQLLFYSVGIGQISSEVPQNLSASRPQDRQFILSSKKLLLSDSGFYLCAWRTTGTNSPLHFGNGTRLTVT.

This sequence joins TRBV5-5 and TRBJ2-7; D is uncertain. CDR3 length equals 15 residues. The V gene lost 1 base and the J gene lost 5 bases, with 16 bases spanning the gap. The V gene's germline CDR1 is SGHKS and CDR2 YYEKEE (reference sequence). In DNA, the CDR3 is TGTGCCAGCAGCTTGAGGCCTACCGATCGGAACGAGCAGTACTTC. Its protein is CASSLRPTDRNEQYF.

The chain couples TRBV7-9 to TRBJ1-2; D gene unclear. This CDR3 comprises 13 residues. V was cut by 3 bases and J by 2 bases, with 7 bases left in between. Germline V gene data show CDR1 as SEHNR and CDR2 as FQNEAQ (reference sequence). CDR3 DNA sequence: TGTGCCAGCAGCTTCGGGAGCAACTATGGCTACACCTTC. Translating gives CASSFGSNYGYTF. Complete variable domain (other parts from reference TRBV7-9 and TRBJ1-2): DTGVSQNPRHKITKRGQNVTFRCDPISEHNRLYWYRQTLGQGPEFLTYFQNEAQLEKSRLLSDRFSAERPKGSFSTLEIQRTEQGDSAMYLCASSFGSNYGYTFGSGTRLTVV.

This clone turned up a few times. The chain couples TRBV6-5 to TRBJ1-1; D is unresolved. In germline, CDR1 is MNHEY, CDR2 SVGAGI. V was cut by 3 bases and J by 12 bases, with 11 bases left in between. The CDR3 consists of 11 residues. The DNA for the CDR3 is TGTGCCAGCAGTTATACCTCAAGGTCTTTCTTT. Translated, it gives CASSYTSRSFF.

The chain employs TRBV28 and TRBJ1-2; the match to TRBD1 covers 9 bases. Germline CDR1 reads MDHEN; CDR2 reads SYDVKM. The CDR3 sequence is 13 residues long. The V segment lost 6 bases and the J segment 6 bases; nucleotides outside the gene matches: 5. The CDR3 DNA is TGTGCCAGCAGGGGGACAGGGAGAGATGGCTACACCTTC. This sequence encodes CASRGTGRDGYTF.

This clone appeared a few times. V usage is TRBV15 and J usage is TRBJ2-5; D is tentatively TRBD1 or TRBD2 (5 bases each). CDR1 LNHNV and CDR2 YYDKDF come from the germline V gene (reference sequence). Trimming cost V 0 bases and J 6 bases, with 20 bases left between them. The CDR3 consists of 17 residues. The DNA of the CDR3 is TGTGCCACCAGCAGAGATCATGCTAGTGGGGGTCGGCAGACCCAGTACTTC. This sequence encodes CATSRDHASGGRQTQYF.

The genes are TRBV6-4 and TRBJ1-1; the D is unclear. CDR3 length equals 13 residues. V lost 6 bases and J lost 4, with 12 bases in between. The germline V gene has CDR1 MRHNA and CDR2 SNTAGT. In DNA, the CDR3 is TGTGCCAGCAGCGCTAATGGTGGCACTGAAGCTTTCTTT. Its protein product is CASSANGGTEAFF.

This chain joins TRBV6-5 and TRBJ1-1; TRBD1 is a possible D gene (6 bases). Germline lookup yields CDR1 MNHEY and CDR2 SVGAGI. CDR3 length: 16 amino acids. V lost 0 bases, J lost 2 bases, and 13 bases lay in between. This CDR3 is CASSYSSQGRNTEAFF. CDR3 coding DNA: TGTGCCAGCAGTTACTCTTCACAGGGAAGAAACACTGAAGCTTTCTTT.

The V and J genes are TRBV30 and TRBJ1-6; D gene uncertain. The germline V gene has CDR1 GTSNPN and CDR2 SVGIG (reference sequence). The V end was cut by 0 bases, the J end by 8 bases, with 11 bases between. The CDR3 spans 14 residues. CDR3 loop: CAWSVGGGDSPLHF. In DNA form, the CDR3 reads TGTGCCTGGAGTGTAGGCGGTGGGGATTCACCCCTCCACTTT.

The chain is built from TRBV5-5 and TRBJ2-2; D is unresolved. The ends were cut back, 7 bases at V and 6 bases at J, with 22 bases in the middle. CDR1 and CDR2 (germline): SGHKS, YYEKEE (reference sequence). The CDR3 spans 16 residues. CDR3 in amino acids: CASSLISSLAAGELFF. The CDR3 coding sequence is TGTGCCAGCTCTCTGATAAGTTCCCTCGCGGCCGGGGAGCTGTTTTTT. The full variable domain, rest sourced from reference TRBV5-5 and TRBJ2-2, is DAGVTQSPTHLIKTRGQQVTLRCSPISGHKSVSWYQQVLGQGPQFIFQYYEKEERGRGNFPDRFSARQFPNYSSELNVNALLLGDSALYLCASSLISSLAAGELFFGEGSRLTVL.

The CDR3 loop is CAWTTGMNTEAFF. CDR3 nucleotide sequence: TGTGCCTGGACTACAGGGATGAACACTGAAGCTTTCTTT. V usage is TRBV30 and J usage is TRBJ1-1; possible D gene TRBD1, 6 bases. Germline-derived CDR1 and CDR2 are GTSNPN and SVGIG (reference sequence). The CDR3 has 13 amino acids. The ends were cut back, 4 bases at V and 0 bases at J, with 9 bases in the middle. The whole variable domain, filled in from reference TRBV30 and TRBJ1-1, reads SQTIHQWPATLVQPVGSPLSLECTVEGTSNPNLYWYRQAAGRGLQLLFYSVGIGQISSEVPQNLSASRPQDRQFILSSKKLLLSDSGFYLCAWTTGMNTEAFFGQGTRLTVV.

This chain links TRBV10-2 with TRBJ2-7; 8 bases are a match to TRBD1. Germline CDR1 and CDR2: WSHSY and SAAADI. CDR3 length equals 14 residues. V lost 6 bases to trimming and J lost 4 bases; unmatched junction nucleotides: 8. CDR3 sequence (DNA): TGCGCCAGCAGGGTCGGACAGGGCCTTTACGAGCAGTACTTC. It specifies CASRVGQGLYEQYF.